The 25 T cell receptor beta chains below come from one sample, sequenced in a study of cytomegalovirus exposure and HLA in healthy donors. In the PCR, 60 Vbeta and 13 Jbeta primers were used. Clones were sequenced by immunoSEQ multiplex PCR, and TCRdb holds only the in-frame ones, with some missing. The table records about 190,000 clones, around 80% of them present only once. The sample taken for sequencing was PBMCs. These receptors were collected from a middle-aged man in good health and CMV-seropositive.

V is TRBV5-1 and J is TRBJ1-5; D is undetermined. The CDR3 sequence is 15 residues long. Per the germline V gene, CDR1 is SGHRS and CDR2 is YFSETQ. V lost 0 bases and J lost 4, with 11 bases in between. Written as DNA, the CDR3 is TGCGCCAGCAGCTTGGGGACGGGGAGAAATCAGCCCCAGCATTTT. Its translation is CASSLGTGRNQPQHF.

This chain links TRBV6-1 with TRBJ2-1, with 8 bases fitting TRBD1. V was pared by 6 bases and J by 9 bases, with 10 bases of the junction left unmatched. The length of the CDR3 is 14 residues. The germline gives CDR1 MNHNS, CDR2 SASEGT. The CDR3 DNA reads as TGTGCCAGCAGGGAAACAGGGGGTCACACTGAGCAGTTCTTC. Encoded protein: CASRETGGHTEQFF.

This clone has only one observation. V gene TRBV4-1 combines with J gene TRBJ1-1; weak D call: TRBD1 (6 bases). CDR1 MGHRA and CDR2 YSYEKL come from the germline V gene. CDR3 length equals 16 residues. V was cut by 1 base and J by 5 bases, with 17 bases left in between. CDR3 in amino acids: CASSQVTKTGRTEAFF. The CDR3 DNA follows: TGCGCCAGCAGCCAAGTTACAAAGACAGGAAGGACTGAAGCTTTCTTT.

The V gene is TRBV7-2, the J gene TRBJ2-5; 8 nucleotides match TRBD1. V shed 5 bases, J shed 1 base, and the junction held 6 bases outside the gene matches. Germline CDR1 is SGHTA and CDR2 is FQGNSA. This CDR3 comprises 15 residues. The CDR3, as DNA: TGTGCCAGCAGCCTAGACAGGGGCTCCCAAGAGACCCAGTACTTC. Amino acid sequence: CASSLDRGSQETQYF.

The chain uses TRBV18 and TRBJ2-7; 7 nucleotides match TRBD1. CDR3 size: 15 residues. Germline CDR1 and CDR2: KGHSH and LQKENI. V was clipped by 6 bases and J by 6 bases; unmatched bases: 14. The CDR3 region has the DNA TGTGCCAGCTCTCCCCGGGACAGCCATGCGGTCGAGCAGTACTTC. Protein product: CASSPRDSHAVEQYF. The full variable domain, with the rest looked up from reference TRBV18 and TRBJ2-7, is NAGVMQNPRHLVRRRGQEARLRCSPMKGHSHVYWYRQLPEEGLKFMVYLQKENIIDESGMPKERFSAEFPKEGPSILRIQQVVRGDSAAYFCASSPRDSHAVEQYFGPGTRLTVT.

CDR3 in DNA: TGTGCCAGCAGCTTAGGACAGGGGAAAGGGAGCAATCAGCCCCAGCATTTT. Protein sequence: CASSLGQGKGSNQPQHF. J is TRBJ1-5 and V is TRBV7-2; 8 bases match TRBD1. J gave up 1 base and V 1 base, and 6 bases lay outside the gene matches. Per the germline V gene, CDR1 is SGHTA and CDR2 is FQGNSA. The CDR3 has 17 residues.

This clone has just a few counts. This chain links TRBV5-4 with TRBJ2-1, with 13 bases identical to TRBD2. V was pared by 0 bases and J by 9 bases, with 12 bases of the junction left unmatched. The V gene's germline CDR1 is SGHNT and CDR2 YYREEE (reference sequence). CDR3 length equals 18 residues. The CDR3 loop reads CASSLGTSGGASSAEQFF. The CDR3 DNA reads TGTGCCAGCAGCTTGGGAACTAGCGGGGGGGCTTCCTCGGCTGAGCAGTTCTTC.

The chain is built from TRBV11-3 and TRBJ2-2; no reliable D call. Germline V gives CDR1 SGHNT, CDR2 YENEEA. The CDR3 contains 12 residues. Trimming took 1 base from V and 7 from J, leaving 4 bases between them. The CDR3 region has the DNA TGTGCCAGCAGCTTAGTATTCGGGGAGCTGTTTTTT. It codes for CASSLVFGELFF.

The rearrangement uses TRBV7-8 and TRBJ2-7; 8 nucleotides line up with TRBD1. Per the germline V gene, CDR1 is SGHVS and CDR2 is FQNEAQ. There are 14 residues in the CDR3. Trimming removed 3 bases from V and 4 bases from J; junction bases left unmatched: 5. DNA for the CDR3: TGTGCCAGCAGCTTCCAGGGGGCCGGGTACGAGCAGTACTTC. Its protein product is CASSFQGAGYEQYF.

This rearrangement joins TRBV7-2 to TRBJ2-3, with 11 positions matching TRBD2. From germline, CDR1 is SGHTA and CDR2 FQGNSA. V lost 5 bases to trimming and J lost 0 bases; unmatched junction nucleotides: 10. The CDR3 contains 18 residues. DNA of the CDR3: TGTGCCAGCAGCCACGGGACTAGCGGAGGTCTAAGCACAGATACGCAGTATTTT. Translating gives CASSHGTSGGLSTDTQYF. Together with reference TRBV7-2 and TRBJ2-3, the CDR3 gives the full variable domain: GAGVSQSPSNKVTEKGKDVELRCDPISGHTALYWYRQSLGQGLEFLIYFQGNSAPDKSGLPSDRFSAERTGGSVSTLTIQRTQQEDSAVYLCASSHGTSGGLSTDTQYFGPGTRLTVL.

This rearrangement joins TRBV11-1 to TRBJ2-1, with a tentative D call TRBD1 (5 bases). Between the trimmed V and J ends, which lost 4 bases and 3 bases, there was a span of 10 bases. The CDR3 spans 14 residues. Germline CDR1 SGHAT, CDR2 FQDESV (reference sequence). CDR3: CASSSRQIYNEQFF. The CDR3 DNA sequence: TGTGCCAGCAGCTCCAGACAGATCTACAATGAGCAGTTCTTC.

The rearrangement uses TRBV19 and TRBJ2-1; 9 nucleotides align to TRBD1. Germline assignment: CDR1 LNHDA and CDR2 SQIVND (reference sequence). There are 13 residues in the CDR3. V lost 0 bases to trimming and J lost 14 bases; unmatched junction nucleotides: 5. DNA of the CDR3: TGTGCCAGTAGTATAGAGGGGACAGGGAGGAAGTTCTTC. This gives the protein CASSIEGTGRKFF.

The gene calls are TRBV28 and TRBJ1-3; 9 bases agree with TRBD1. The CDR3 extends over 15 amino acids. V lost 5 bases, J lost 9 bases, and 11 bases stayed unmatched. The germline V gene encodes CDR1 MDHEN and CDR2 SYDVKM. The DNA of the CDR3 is TGTGCCAGCAGTACCCGACAGGGGGTTTCGTCCACCATATATTTT. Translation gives CASSTRQGVSSTIYF.

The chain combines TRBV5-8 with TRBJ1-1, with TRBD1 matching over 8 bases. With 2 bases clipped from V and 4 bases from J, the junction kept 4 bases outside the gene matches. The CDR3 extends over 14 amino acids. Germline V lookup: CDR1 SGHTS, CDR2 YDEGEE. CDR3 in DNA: TGTGCCAGCAGCTTTCGACAGGGGCTCACTGAAGCTTTCTTT. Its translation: CASSFRQGLTEAFF.

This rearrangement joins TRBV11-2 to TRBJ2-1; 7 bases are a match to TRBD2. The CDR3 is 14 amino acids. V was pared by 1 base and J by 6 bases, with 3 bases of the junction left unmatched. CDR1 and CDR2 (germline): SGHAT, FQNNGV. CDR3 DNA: TGTGCCAGCAGCTTAGGGGACTATGGCAATGAGCAGTTCTTC. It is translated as CASSLGDYGNEQFF. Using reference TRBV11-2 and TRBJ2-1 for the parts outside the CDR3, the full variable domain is EAGVAQSPRYKIIEKRQSVAFWCNPISGHATLYWYQQILGQGPKLLIQFQNNGVVDDSQLPKDRFSAERLKGVDSTLKIQPAKLEDSAVYLCASSLGDYGNEQFFGPGTRLTVL.

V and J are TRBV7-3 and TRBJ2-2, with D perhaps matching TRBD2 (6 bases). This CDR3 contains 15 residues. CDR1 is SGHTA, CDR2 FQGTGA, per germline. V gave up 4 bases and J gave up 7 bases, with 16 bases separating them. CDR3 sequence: CASSSNRGNHGELFF. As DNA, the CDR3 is TGTGCCAGCAGCTCCAACCGGGGGAATCACGGGGAGCTGTTTTTT.

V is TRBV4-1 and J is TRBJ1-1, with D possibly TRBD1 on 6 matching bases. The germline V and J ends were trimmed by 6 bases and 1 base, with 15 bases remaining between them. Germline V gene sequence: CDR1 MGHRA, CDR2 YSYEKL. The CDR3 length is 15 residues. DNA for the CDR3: TGCGCCAGCAGAGGGGGAGGGAAAGGGAACACTGAAGCTTTCTTT. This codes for CASRGGGKGNTEAFF.

CDR3 region: CASTGPRQGPFYEQYF. The CDR3 bases are TGTGCCAGCACGGGCCCGCGACAGGGGCCATTCTACGAGCAGTACTTC. The chain recombines TRBV27 with TRBJ2-7, with 8 positions matching TRBD1. Trimming took 7 bases from V and 3 from J; bases not matched to a gene: 14. This CDR3 is 16 amino acids long. Germline V CDR1 and CDR2: MNHEY, SMNVEV (reference sequence).

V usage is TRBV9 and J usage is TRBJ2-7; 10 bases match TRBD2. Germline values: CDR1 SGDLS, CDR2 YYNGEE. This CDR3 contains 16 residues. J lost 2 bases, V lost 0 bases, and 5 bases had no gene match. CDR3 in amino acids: CASSVESGGATYEQYF. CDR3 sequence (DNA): TGTGCCAGCAGCGTAGAGAGCGGGGGGGCCACCTACGAGCAGTACTTC.

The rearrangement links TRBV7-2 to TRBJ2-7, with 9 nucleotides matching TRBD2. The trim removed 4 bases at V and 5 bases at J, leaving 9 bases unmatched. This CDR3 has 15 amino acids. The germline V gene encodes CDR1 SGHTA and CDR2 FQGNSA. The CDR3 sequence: CASSYLSGGCDEQYF. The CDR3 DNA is TGTGCCAGCAGCTACCTGAGCGGGGGGTGCGACGAGCAGTACTTC.

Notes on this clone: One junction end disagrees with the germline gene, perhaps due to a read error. The CDR3 DNA reads as TGTGCCAGTAGTATCTCGAGTAGCTTGCTGTCTTTT. It translates to CASSISSSLLSF. The chain uses TRBV19 and TRBJ2-3, with D unresolved. The germline CDR1 and CDR2 sequences are LNHDA and SQIVND (reference sequence). CDR3 size: 12 residues.

CDR3 sequence reads: CASTFRDRGGPQHF. In DNA form, the CDR3 reads TGTGCCAGCACGTTCCGGGACAGGGGGGGGCCCCAGCATTTT. V is TRBV6-4 and J is TRBJ1-5, with 11 bases matching TRBD1. In germline, CDR1 is MRHNA, CDR2 SNTAGT. With V trimmed by 7 bases and J by 9 bases, 8 bases remained unmatched. The CDR3 totals 14 residues.

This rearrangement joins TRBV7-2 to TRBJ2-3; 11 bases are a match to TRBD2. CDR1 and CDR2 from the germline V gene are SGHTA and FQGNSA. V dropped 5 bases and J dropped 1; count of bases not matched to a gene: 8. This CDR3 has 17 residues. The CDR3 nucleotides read TGTGCCAGCAGCGCCACAACGGGACTAGCGGGCACAGATACGCAGTATTTT. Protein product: CASSATTGLAGTDTQYF.

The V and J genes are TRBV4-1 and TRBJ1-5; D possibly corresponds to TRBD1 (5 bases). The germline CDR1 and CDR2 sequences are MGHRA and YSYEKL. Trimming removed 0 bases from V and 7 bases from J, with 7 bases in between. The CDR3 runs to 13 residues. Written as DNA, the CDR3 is TGCGCCAGCAGCCAAGAAAGGGGCCAGCCCCAGCATTTT. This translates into CASSQERGQPQHF.

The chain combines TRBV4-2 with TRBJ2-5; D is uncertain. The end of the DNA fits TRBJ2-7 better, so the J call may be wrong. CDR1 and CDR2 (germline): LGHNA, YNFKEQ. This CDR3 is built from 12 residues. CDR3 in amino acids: CASSSPSYEQYF. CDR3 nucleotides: TGTGCCAGCAGCTCCCCCTCCTACGAGCAGTACTTC.